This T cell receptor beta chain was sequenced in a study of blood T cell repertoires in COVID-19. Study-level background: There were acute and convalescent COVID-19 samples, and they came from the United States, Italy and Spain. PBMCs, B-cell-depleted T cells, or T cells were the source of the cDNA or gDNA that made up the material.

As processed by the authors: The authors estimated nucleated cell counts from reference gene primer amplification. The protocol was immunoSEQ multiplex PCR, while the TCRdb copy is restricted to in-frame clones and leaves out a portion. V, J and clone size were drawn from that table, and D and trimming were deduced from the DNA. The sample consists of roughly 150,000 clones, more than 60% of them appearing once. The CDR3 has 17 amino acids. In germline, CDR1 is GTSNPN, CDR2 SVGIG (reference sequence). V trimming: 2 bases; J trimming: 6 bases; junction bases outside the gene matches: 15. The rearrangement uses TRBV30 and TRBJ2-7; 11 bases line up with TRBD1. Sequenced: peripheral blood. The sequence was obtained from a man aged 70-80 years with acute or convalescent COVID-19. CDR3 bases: TGTGCCTGGAGTCAAAGGACCAGAGCCGGGACAGGGGGCGAGCAGTACTTC. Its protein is CAWSQRTRAGTGGEQYF.